One sample yielded the 11 T cell receptor beta chains listed below, sequenced in a study of cytomegalovirus exposure and HLA in healthy donors (dated by TCRdb to about 2017). Library prep was done by the immunoSEQ multiplex PCR assay. For the multiplex PCR, a mixture combining 60 forward primers for TCR Vbeta segments and 13 reverse primers for TCR Jbeta segments was used. TCRdb obtained this table from immuneACCESS and retained in-frame rearrangements with V and J assigned. These tables miss some clones; where compared with another copy, unresolved V genes account for less than half of the shortfall, and the remainder is unexplained. Recorded for this sample are about 86,000 clones; about two thirds of them occurred a single time. Clones ranked in the top ten supply about 8% of the sample. The sample was PBMCs. These receptors were taken from a man aged 55 to 69 in good health and CMV-seronegative.

Only a few counts were recorded for this clone. The rearrangement joins TRBV5-1 to TRBJ2-3; weak D call: TRBD1 (5 bases). The CDR3 consists of 15 residues. Trimming took off 1 base at V and 0 bases at J, with 9 bases between the two ends. Germline lookup yields CDR1 SGHRS and CDR2 YFSETQ. This CDR3 reads CASSLQGISTDTQYF. CDR3 bases: TGCGCCAGCAGCTTGCAGGGCATCAGCACAGATACGCAGTATTTT.

This rearrangement joins TRBV19 to TRBJ1-2, with D uncertain. This CDR3 contains 13 residues. Germline CDR1 LNHDA, CDR2 SQIVND (reference sequence). The V gene lost 4 bases and the J gene lost 7 bases, with 13 bases spanning the gap. The CDR3 coding sequence is TGTGCCAGTAGTACTCTAGGAATAGGTGGCTACACCTTC. Protein: CASSTLGIGGYTF. The variable domain in full, completed from reference TRBV19 and TRBJ1-2, reads DGGITQSPKYLFRKEGQNVTLSCEQNLNHDAMYWYRQDPGQGLRLIYYSQIVNDFQKGDIAEGYSVSREKKESFPLTVTSAQKNPTAFYLCASSTLGIGGYTFGSGTRLTVV.

The V call is TRBV5-1, the J call TRBJ1-2; 10 bases match TRBD1. Germline lookup yields CDR1 SGHRS and CDR2 YFSETQ. The CDR3 has 14 residues. The V segment lost 4 bases and the J segment 8 bases; nucleotides outside the gene matches: 8. The CDR3 DNA sequence: TGCGCCAGCAGCCGGGGGACAGGGGAGCTCGGCTACACCTTC. Its protein is CASSRGTGELGYTF. The full variable domain, its missing parts supplied by reference TRBV5-1 and TRBJ1-2, is KAGVTQTPRYLIKTRGQQVTLSCSPISGHRSVSWYQQTPGQGLQFLFEYFSETQRNKGNFPGRFSGRQFSNSRSEMNVSTLELGDSALYLCASSRGTGELGYTFGSGTRLTVV.

The chain carries TRBV18 and TRBJ2-6; TRBD1 agrees at 12 bases. Germline lookup yields CDR1 KGHSH and CDR2 LQKENI. The CDR3 is made up of 17 amino acids. V shed 3 bases and J 4 bases; nucleotides not matched to a gene: 4. The CDR3 nucleotides read TGTGCCAGCTCACCCGGGACAGGGGGCACGGGGGCCAACGTCCTGACTTTC. Its translation is CASSPGTGGTGANVLTF.

This chain connects TRBV28 to TRBJ1-2; D gene ambiguous. Trimming stripped 6 bases from V and 7 bases from J, with 24 bases between. This CDR3 region has 16 residues. The germline gives CDR1 MDHEN, CDR2 SYDVKM. CDR3 coding DNA: TGTGCCAGCAGCACACTCTCCCGGGTTCAATCCCTTGGCTACACCTTC. Translating it yields CASSTLSRVQSLGYTF.

V and J are TRBV5-4 and TRBJ2-1; 9 bases map to TRBD2. V was pared by 0 bases and J by 6 bases, with 7 bases of the junction left unmatched. The CDR3 is 16 amino acids. Germline V gene sequence: CDR1 SGHNT, CDR2 YYREEE (reference sequence). CDR3 DNA: TGTGCCAGCAGCTTGGGCAGTTGGCGGGGGGGCAATGAGCAGTTCTTC. Its translation is CASSLGSWRGGNEQFF.

This clone was found a few times. J is TRBJ2-1 and V is TRBV18; 8 positions agree with TRBD1. This CDR3 has 15 amino acids. The trim removed 3 bases at V and 7 bases at J, leaving 8 bases unmatched. CDR1 and CDR2 from the germline V gene are KGHSH and LQKENI. The CDR3: CASSPGTGMENEQFF. The CDR3 bases are TGTGCCAGCTCACCCGGGACAGGCATGGAGAATGAGCAGTTCTTC.

The chain joins TRBV18 to TRBJ2-7; 8 bases align to TRBD2. Germline CDR1 is KGHSH and CDR2 is LQKENI. V lost 0 bases to trimming and J lost 3 bases; unmatched junction nucleotides: 4. This CDR3 contains 15 residues. The chain's CDR3 is CASSPPRGVLYEQYF. Written as DNA, the CDR3 is TGTGCCAGCTCACCACCGCGGGGGGTCCTCTACGAGCAGTACTTC. The variable domain in full, with the rest retrieved from reference TRBV18 and TRBJ2-7, is NAGVMQNPRHLVRRRGQEARLRCSPMKGHSHVYWYRQLPEEGLKFMVYLQKENIIDESGMPKERFSAEFPKEGPSILRIQQVVRGDSAAYFCASSPPRGVLYEQYFGPGTRLTVT.

This clone came up once. As DNA, the CDR3 is TGTGCCTGCCGACCCCGAACTAGCGGGGGAACCTACGAGCAGTACTTC. Amino acid sequence: CACRPRTSGGTYEQYF. The rearrangement links TRBV30 to TRBJ2-7; 11 bases align to TRBD2. The CDR3 consists of 16 residues. Germline CDR1 GTSNPN, CDR2 SVGIG (reference sequence). Germline trimming cut 6 bases from V and 2 bases from J; bases unmatched to any gene: 12.

The chain links TRBV9 to TRBJ2-2; a possible D gene is TRBD1 (6 bases). CDR1 and CDR2 from the germline V gene are SGDLS and YYNGEE. V lost 4 bases to trimming and J lost 2 bases, with 12 bases between them. This CDR3 region has 15 residues. Written as DNA, the CDR3 is TGTGCCAGCAGCACCTTGGACAGTAACACCGGGGAGCTGTTTTTT. Its protein product is CASSTLDSNTGELFF.

This chain connects TRBV9 to TRBJ2-5; 9 nucleotides match TRBD2. The CDR3 has 15 residues. Germline V lookup: CDR1 SGDLS, CDR2 YYNGEE. After removal of 0 bases from V and 4 bases from J, the junction contained 4 bases not matched to a gene. This CDR3 reads CASSVAPSGVETQYF. CDR3 in DNA: TGTGCCAGCAGCGTAGCCCCTAGCGGGGTAGAGACCCAGTACTTC. Combining the CDR3 with reference TRBV9 and TRBJ2-5 gives the whole variable domain DSGVTQTPKHLITATGQRVTLRCSPRSGDLSVYWYQQSLDQGLQFLIQYYNGEERAKGNILERFSAQQFPDLHSELNLSSLELGDSALYFCASSVAPSGVETQYFGPGTRLLVL.